These 8 T cell receptor beta chains came from one sample sequenced in a study of T cells in Graves' hyperthyroidism and ophthalmopathy. Template material for amplifying TCR beta CDR3 regions consisted of RNA transcripts. TCR CDR3 underwent first-round RT-PCR with the HTBI primer set. TCRdb re-called the multiplex PCR reads through MiXCR, storing one row per CDR3 protein. The sample includes about 620,000 distinct CDR3 sequences, roughly 17% seen only once; the top ten take 3.5% to 4%. The sample was blood. Receptors originate from a woman aged 30 to 39 with Graves' hyperthyroidism.

V and J are TRBV5-4 and TRBJ2-3, with D unclear. The V end lost 0 bases, the J end lost 11 bases, and 10 bases lay between the germline ends. The CDR3 extends over 12 amino acids. Germline V CDR1 and CDR2: SGHNT, YYREEE (reference sequence). CDR3 sequence (DNA): TGTGCCAGCAGCTTGGCCAACTCCCAGCAGTATTTT. Protein sequence: CASSLANSQQYF.

With respect to this clonotype: A much bigger clone sits one base away, suggesting this may be a read error. J is TRBJ2-5 and V is TRBV30; D may match TRBD1 or TRBD2 (5 bases each). Trimming cost V 3 bases and J 4 bases, with 21 bases left between them. Per the germline V gene, CDR1 is GTSNPN and CDR2 is SVGIG (reference sequence). The CDR3 covers 16 residues. CDR3 bases: TGTGCCTGGAGCAACTCTGGGCCCACGGGGCCAGAGACCCAGTACTTC. Translation: CAWSNSGPTGPETQYF.

In its sample, this clonotype was seen many times. V is TRBV6-2 or TRBV6-3 and J is TRBJ2-5; D gene unclear. This CDR3 spans 12 amino acids. Germline CDR1 MNHEY, CDR2 SVGEGT. Trimming took 2 bases from V and 3 from J, leaving 4 bases between them. The CDR3 bases are TGTGCCAGCAGTTACCCGAAAGAGACCCAGTACTTC. Amino acids: CASSYPKETQYF.

J is TRBJ2-3 and V is TRBV20-1; D is unclear. The CDR3 spans 13 residues. Trimming pared 6 bases from V and 4 bases from J, leaving 14 bases between. Per germline, CDR1 DFQATT and CDR2 SNEGSKA (reference sequence). The CDR3 DNA is TGCAGTGCCCCCCACCTAGAGGCAGATACGCAGTATTTT. Translation gives CSAPHLEADTQYF.

This clonotype was detected only a few times. This chain links TRBV5-4 with TRBJ2-2, with TRBD1 matching over 9 bases. J was trimmed by 6 bases and V by 3 bases; bases with no gene match: 9. This CDR3 is 16 amino acids long. CDR1 is SGHNT and CDR2 is YYREEE in the germline V gene (reference sequence). The CDR3 loop reads CASSSNRQGGAGELFF. For the CDR3, the DNA is TGTGCCAGCAGCTCGAACCGACAGGGGGGCGCCGGGGAGCTGTTTTTT.

Many counts were recorded for this clonotype. The chain employs TRBV2 and TRBJ2-5; 8 bases line up with TRBD1. Per the germline V gene, CDR1 is SNHLY and CDR2 is FYNNEI. Trimming removed 6 bases from V and 4 bases from J; junction bases left unmatched: 4. CDR3 length equals 13 residues. In nucleotides, the CDR3 is TGTGCCAGCAGAAGGGGGACAGGAGAGACCCAGTACTTC. Protein sequence: CASRRGTGETQYF.

The chain links TRBV28 to TRBJ2-5; D may be TRBD1 or TRBD2 (5 bases each). Germline CDR1 and CDR2: MDHEN and SYDVKM. Trimming stripped 6 bases from V and 2 bases from J, with 13 bases between. This CDR3 is built from 14 residues. Here the CDR3 DNA reads TGTGCCAGCAGCCAACTAGGGGCGCAAGAGACCCAGTACTTC. Its protein is CASSQLGAQETQYF. The entire variable domain, with the rest obtained from reference TRBV28 and TRBJ2-5, is as follows: DVKVTQSSRYLVKRTGEKVFLECVQDMDHENMFWYRQDPGLGLRLIYFSYDVKMKEKGDIPEGYSVSREKKERFSLILESASTNQTSMYLCASSQLGAQETQYFGPGTRLLVL.

This clonotype showed up just a few times. The genes are TRBV19 and TRBJ2-1; D unclear. From germline, CDR1 is LNHDA and CDR2 SQIVND (reference sequence). This CDR3 region has 14 residues. Trimming took 0 bases from V and 8 from J, leaving 11 bases between them. CDR3 nucleotide sequence: TGTGCCAGTAGTATAGATTCCTCGAGCTATGAGCAGTTCTTC. This codes for CASSIDSSSYEQFF. Looking up the rest from reference TRBV19 and TRBJ2-1 gives the full variable domain: DGGITQSPKYLFRKEGQNVTLSCEQNLNHDAMYWYRQDPGQGLRLIYYSQIVNDFQKGDIAEGYSVSREKKESFPLTVTSAQKNPTAFYLCASSIDSSSYEQFFGPGTRLTVL.